This T cell receptor beta chain stems from a study of blood T cells in healthy people across ages. Study conclusions and caveats: Total diversity from one million sequenced T cells was likely underestimated. Unsorted PBMCs prevented conclusive naive versus antigen-experienced comparison.

Ten milliliters of peripheral blood were drawn from each donor. The V gene's germline CDR1 is SGHTA and CDR2 FQGTGA. The CDR3 loop spans 15 amino acids. Deletions cut 5 bases from V and 0 bases from J, with 11 bases between. Concerning this clonotype itself: The antigen is not known.

Primed by a sample-barcoded 5' primer and a J-beta primer mix, a second PCR proceeded for 7 to 11 cycles. Every cDNA molecule bore a tag from a template-switch adaptor containing 12 random nucleotides. TCRdb ran MiXCR on the 5' RACE reads and lists one entry per CDR3 protein. The data contain 650,000 to 900,000 distinct CDR3 sequences, around 62% of them singletons. The source material was blood. This sequence originates from a man under 40 in good health. The chain uses TRBV7-3 and TRBJ2-1; D remains unclear. Here the CDR3 reads CASSPTHSSYNEQFF. The DNA of the CDR3 is TGTGCCAGCAGCCCCACCCATAGCTCCTACAATGAGCAGTTCTTC. Filled out from reference TRBV7-3 and TRBJ2-1, the complete variable domain reads GAGVSQTPSNKVTEKGKYVELRCDPISGHTALYWYRQSLGQGPEFLIYFQGTGAADDSGLPNDRFFAVRPEGSVSTLKIQRTERGDSAVYLCASSPTHSSYNEQFFGPGTRLTVL.